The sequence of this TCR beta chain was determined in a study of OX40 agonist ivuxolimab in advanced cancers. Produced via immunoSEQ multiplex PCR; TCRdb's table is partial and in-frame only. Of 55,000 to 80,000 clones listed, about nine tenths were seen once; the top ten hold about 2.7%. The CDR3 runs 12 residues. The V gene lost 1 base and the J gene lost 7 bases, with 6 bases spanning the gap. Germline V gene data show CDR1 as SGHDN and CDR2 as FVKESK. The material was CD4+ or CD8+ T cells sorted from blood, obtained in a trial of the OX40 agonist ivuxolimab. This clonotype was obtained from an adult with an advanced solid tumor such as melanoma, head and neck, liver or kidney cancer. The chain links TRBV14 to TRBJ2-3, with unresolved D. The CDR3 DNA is TGTGCCAGCAGCCAAGGGGCTTATACGCAGTATTTT. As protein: CASSQGAYTQYF.